The 14 T cell receptor beta chains listed next were all sequenced from one sample in a study of early T cells in non-severe SARS-CoV-2 infection. TCRdb itself ran the 5' RACE reads through MiXCR, one entry per CDR3 protein. Here the sample spans 40,000 to 50,000 distinct CDR3 sequences, 7% to 7.5% being singletons. The material sequenced was whole blood. The receptors stem from an adult who was a healthcare worker with PCR-confirmed SARS-CoV-2 infection or an uninfected control (not recorded which).

This clonotype was picked up many times. The chain uses TRBV7-8 and TRBJ1-1; D call uncertain. Germline-derived CDR1 and CDR2 are SGHVS and FQNEAQ. The germline V and J ends were trimmed by 6 bases and 1 base, with 15 bases remaining between them. CDR3 length equals 15 residues. The chain's CDR3 is CASRPRWRENTEAFF. Here the CDR3 DNA reads TGTGCCAGCAGACCGCGGTGGAGGGAGAACACTGAAGCTTTCTTT.

The sample holds a few counts of this clonotype. The chain recombines TRBV19 with TRBJ1-5, with TRBD1 as a possible D gene (5 bases). The V gene lost 5 bases and the J gene lost 0 bases, with 8 bases spanning the gap. Germline V gives CDR1 LNHDA, CDR2 SQIVND (reference sequence). The CDR3 covers 14 residues. The CDR3: CASSSTDSNQPQHF. CDR3 in DNA: TGTGCCAGTAGTTCGACAGATAGCAATCAGCCCCAGCATTTT.

This chain links TRBV11-2 with TRBJ2-5, with 8 bases matching TRBD2. This CDR3 is built from 14 residues. Germline values: CDR1 SGHAT, CDR2 FQNNGV. Unmatched junction bases numbered 1, after V lost 2 bases and J lost 2 bases. The CDR3 reads CASSLLAGQETQYF. DNA for the CDR3: TGTGCCAGCAGCTTATTAGCGGGGCAAGAGACCCAGTACTTC.

This clonotype was seen repeatedly, ten times or more. This sequence joins TRBV19 and TRBJ1-2; the match to TRBD1 covers 9 bases. CDR3 length: 12 amino acids. The germline gives CDR1 LNHDA, CDR2 SQIVND (reference sequence). Trimming removed 5 bases from V and 8 bases from J; junction bases left unmatched: 3. As DNA, the CDR3 is TGTGCCAGTAGTCCGGACAGGGGCGGCTACACCTTC. The encoded protein is CASSPDRGGYTF.

The chain joins TRBV27 to TRBJ2-4, with TRBD2 matching over 7 bases. V was pared by 6 bases and J by 0 bases, with 17 bases of the junction left unmatched. Germline-derived CDR1 and CDR2 are MNHEY and SMNVEV (reference sequence). The CDR3 extends over 19 amino acids. Written as DNA, the CDR3 is TGTGCCAGCAGAAGTCATAGCGGGCCAACCGGGCTAGCCAAAAACATTCAGTACTTC. It yields the protein CASRSHSGPTGLAKNIQYF.

This clonotype was detected ten times or more. The chain couples TRBV9 to TRBJ2-2; 7 positions match TRBD1. This CDR3 spans 14 amino acids. V shed 4 bases and J 7 bases; nucleotides not matched to a gene: 7. Germline CDR1 and CDR2: SGDLS and YYNGEE. The CDR3 sequence is CASSPYGTDGELFF. The CDR3 nucleotides are TGTGCCAGCAGCCCTTATGGGACAGACGGGGAGCTGTTTTTT.

The chain recombines TRBV6-6 with TRBJ1-4, with TRBD1 identical over 8 bases. Germline V lookup: CDR1 MNHNY, CDR2 SVGAGI (reference sequence). The length of the CDR3 is 18 residues. The trim removed 5 bases at V and 6 bases at J, leaving 17 bases unmatched. CDR3 nucleotides: TGTGCCAGCAGTCCGGGACAGGTCTGGGGGGGGGATCATGAAAAACTGTTTTTT. This codes for CASSPGQVWGGDHEKLFF.

This clonotype was seen only a few times. The chain has TRBV10-3 and TRBJ2-1; TRBD2 is a possible D gene (6 bases). Germline V gives CDR1 ENHRY, CDR2 SYGVKD. The V end lost 4 bases, the J end lost 9 bases, and 25 bases lay between the germline ends. This CDR3 spans 17 amino acids. CDR3 sequence: CAISGSSRQTRRVEQFF. The CDR3, as DNA: TGTGCCATCAGTGGTTCTAGTCGACAGACCCGGAGGGTTGAGCAGTTCTTC.

This clonotype was detected ten times or more. The chain uses TRBV11-2 and TRBJ1-3; D unresolved. The CDR3 has 15 residues. Trimming removed 0 bases from V and 4 bases from J, with 10 bases in between. Germline V gene lookup returns CDR1 SGHAT and CDR2 FQNNGV. The CDR3 DNA follows: TGTGCCAGCAGCTTAGAAGCGGGAGAGGGAAACACCATATATTTT. Translating it yields CASSLEAGEGNTIYF.

Many counts were recorded for this clonotype. The V call is TRBV6-6, the J call TRBJ1-1; D is perhaps TRBD1 (6 bases). CDR3 length equals 13 residues. The V end lost 6 bases, the J end lost 2 bases, and 10 bases lay between the germline ends. CDR1 and CDR2 from the germline V gene are MNHNY and SVGAGI (reference sequence). CDR3 nucleotides: TGTGCCAGCAGGCCGGACAGCAACACTGAAGCTTTCTTT. The encoded protein is CASRPDSNTEAFF.

This clonotype was counted many times. The chain uses TRBV19 and TRBJ2-1, with 12 bases lining up with TRBD2. The V and J ends lost 8 bases and 0 bases, in that order; junction bases with no gene match: 2. Per the germline V gene, CDR1 is LNHDA and CDR2 is SQIVND (reference sequence). CDR3 length equals 15 residues. The CDR3 here is CASLAGGLSYNEQFF. In nucleotides, the CDR3 is TGTGCCAGTCTAGCGGGGGGGCTCTCCTACAATGAGCAGTTCTTC.

This clonotype has ten or more counts. The genes are TRBV24-1 and TRBJ2-1; D unresolved. Germline CDR1 reads KGHDR; CDR2 reads SFDVKD. The CDR3 contains 15 residues. Deletions cut 2 bases from V and 8 bases from J, with 15 bases between. Here the CDR3 DNA reads TGTGCCACCAGTGATTCCCGACTCCTCCGCGATGAGCAGTTCTTC. This sequence encodes CATSDSRLLRDEQFF.

This clonotype has a handful of counts. The CDR3 DNA is TGTGCCAGCAGCCCCCTTGGGGCGGACGGGGCCAACGTCCTGACTTTC. As protein: CASSPLGADGANVLTF. The chain employs TRBV5-4 and TRBJ2-6, with D possibly matching TRBD1 (5 bases). The CDR3 sequence is 16 residues long. V lost 4 bases to trimming and J lost 4 bases, with 15 bases between them. Germline CDR1 reads SGHNT; CDR2 reads YYREEE (reference sequence).

The chain links TRBV6-5 to TRBJ1-2, with 8 bases that match TRBD1. The CDR3 is 14 amino acids. Germline values: CDR1 MNHEY, CDR2 SVGAGI. J gave up 4 bases and V 6 bases, and 7 bases lay outside the gene matches. In DNA form, the CDR3 reads TGTGCCAGCAGGCCGGGACAGGAGACCTATGGCTACACCTTC. Translation: CASRPGQETYGYTF.